The sample holds a few counts of the clone carrying this T cell receptor beta chain. PCR was performed a second time for about 7 to 11 cycles using a sample-barcoded 5' primer and a J-beta primer mix. TCRdb processed the 5' RACE reads anew with MiXCR; each CDR3 protein has one entry. The repertoire consists of roughly 1 million distinct CDR3 sequences, with approximately 26% occurring once and the leading ten covering around 0.75%. The data stem from a study of blood T cells in healthy people across ages. Germline CDR1 DFQATT, CDR2 SNEGSKA (reference sequence). The CDR3 is 16 amino acids. This same sample was also part of a study on T cells of mothers and their children.

The source of this sequence is a girl aged 2 to 10 in good health. The source material was blood. The rearrangement uses TRBV20-1 and TRBJ2-1; D gene unclear. The better agreement between TRBJ2-7 and the DNA end casts doubt on the J call. The CDR3 sequence: CSARDLSVSPPYEQYF. CDR3 nucleotides: TGCAGTGCTAGAGATTTGAGCGTCTCTCCCCCCTACGAGCAGTACTTC.